This T cell receptor (beta chain) was obtained from a study of CD8 T cells in Susac syndrome. Random hexamers served to reverse transcribe about 0.5 to 1 ug RNA. One entry per CDR3 protein results from TCRdb running MiXCR on the immunoSEQ multiplex PCR reads. The sample has over 95,000 distinct CDR3 sequences, around 90% seen once. The germline V gene has CDR1 SNHLY and CDR2 FYNNEI. The CDR3 has 14 amino acids. V shed 6 bases and J 4 bases; nucleotides not matched to a gene: 6. J is TRBJ1-1 and V is TRBV2, with 9 bases aligning to TRBD1. The sequence derives from a human donor in good health. The sequencing sample was made of CD4+ T cells from PBMCs. DNA of the CDR3: TGTGCCAGCAGACAACAGGGGGCGCGCACTGAAGCTTTCTTT. Translated: CASRQQGARTEAFF. Full variable domain (outside the CDR3, taken from reference TRBV2 and TRBJ1-1): EPEVTQTPSHQVTQMGQEVILRCVPISNHLYFYWYRQILGQKVEFLVSFYNNEISEKSEIFDDQFSVERPDGSNFTLKIRSTKLEDSAMYFCASRQQGARTEAFFGQGTRLTVV.